The TCR beta chain under discussion was sequenced for a study of technical replicates of blood from several donors. Produced via immunoSEQ multiplex PCR; TCRdb's table is partial and in-frame only. The sample lists 80,000 to 95,000 clones; 85% to 95% were seen once. CDR1 and CDR2 (germline): KGHSH, LQKENI. The CDR3 consists of 14 residues. Trimming took 2 bases from V and 1 from J, leaving 8 bases between them. The sample taken for sequencing was T cells isolated from PBMCs. The sequence was obtained from a human donor in good health. The genes are TRBV18 and TRBJ1-1; D remains ambiguous. CDR3 in DNA: TGTGCCAGCTCACCATCGACTGGGAACACTGAAGCTTTCTTT. It translates to CASSPSTGNTEAFF. Drawing the rest from reference TRBV18 and TRBJ1-1, the complete variable domain is NAGVMQNPRHLVRRRGQEARLRCSPMKGHSHVYWYRQLPEEGLKFMVYLQKENIIDESGMPKERFSAEFPKEGPSILRIQQVVRGDSAAYFCASSPSTGNTEAFFGQGTRLTVV.